A selection of T cell receptor beta chains follows, all from one sample in a study of blood T cell repertoires in COVID-19. The protocol was immunoSEQ multiplex PCR, while the TCRdb copy is restricted to in-frame clones and leaves out a portion. The table shows approximately 96,000 clones, with approximately 90% occurring only once. Sequencing used peripheral blood. These receptors all stem from a man aged 55 to 69 with acute or convalescent COVID-19. CDR3s include the opening cysteine and the closing phenylalanine or tryptophan. D genes are given only for firm matches. Part of the rows lack a size; the others show once, few, many or a class for expanded clones.

>TRBJ2-3|NA|TRBV7-3|NA
TGTGCCAGCAGCCCCTCACCTCAGACTAGCACAGATACGCAGTATTTT
CASSPSPQTSTDTQYF
>TRBJ2-7|NA|TRBV6-2/TRBV6-3|NA
TGTGCCAGCAGTCGCGGACAGAAATCCTACGAGCAGTACTTC
CASSRGQKSYEQYF
>TRBJ1-1|NA|TRBV27|TRBD1
TGTGCCAGCAGTGACAGGGTTTTCATGAACACTGAAGCTTTCTTT
CASSDRVFMNTEAFF
>TRBJ2-1|NA|TRBV15|NA
TGTGCCACCAGCAGAGATTTGGAGGAGGGCCCCTACAATGAGCAGTTCTTC
CATSRDLEEGPYNEQFF
>TRBJ2-3|NA|TRBV7-2|TRBD2
TGTGCCAGCAGCTTATCTAGCGGAGGCACAGATACGCAGTATTTT
CASSLSSGGTDTQYF
>TRBJ1-3|NA|TRBV28|NA
TGTGCCAGCATCATGAGTGGCTCTGGAAACACCATATATTTT
CASIMSGSGNTIYF
>TRBJ2-1|NA|TRBV5-1|TRBD1
TGCGCCAGCAGCCCCTCGACAGGGACCTACAATGAGCAGTTCTTC
CASSPSTGTYNEQFF
>TRBJ2-1|NA|TRBV19|TRBD2
TGTGCCAGTAGTTCTAGCGGGAGGACGGGTGAGCAGTTCTTC
CASSSSGRTGEQFF
>TRBJ2-1|NA|TRBV5-4|NA
TGTGCCACTACCCCGCGGTCCTCTGCCAATGAGCAGTTCTTC
CATTPRSSANEQFF
>TRBJ2-2|NA|TRBV7-9|TRBD1
TGTGCCAGCAGCCCCGGGACAGGCCCGAACACCGGGGAGCTGTTTTTT
CASSPGTGPNTGELFF
>TRBJ2-5|NA|TRBV2|NA
TGTGCCAGCAGCCCGAGGTATTTGGGAGGAGAGACCCAGTACTTC
CASSPRYLGGETQYF
>TRBJ2-1|NA|TRBV9|NA
TGTGCCAGCAGCGCGCAGGGAATATGGGAGCAGTTCTTC
CASSAQGIWEQFF
>TRBJ2-7|NA|TRBV6-5|NA
TGTGCCAGCAGCCTTGGGGCGGGGCCTGCCTACGAGCAGTACTTC
CASSLGAGPAYEQYF
>TRBJ1-5|few|TRBV19|TRBD1
TGTGCCAGTAGCGATTCAGGGGGGCCTAGCAATCAGCCCCAGCATTTT
CASSDSGGPSNQPQHF
>TRBJ1-5|NA|TRBV9|TRBD1
TGTGCCAGCAGCGGAGGAGGGGGCCGGAATCAGCCCCAGCATTTT
CASSGGGGRNQPQHF
>TRBJ2-5|NA|TRBV4-3|NA
TGCGCCAGCAGCCCGCAGGACTCTGCTGGGGAGACCCAGTACTTC
CASSPQDSAGETQYF
>TRBJ2-5|NA|TRBV11-3|TRBD2
TGTGCCAGCAGCACCCTACCACTAGCGGGAGAAGAGACCCAGTACTTC
CASSTLPLAGEETQYF
>TRBJ1-5|NA|TRBV6-1|NA
NA
CASSEGFGSGYQPQHF
>TRBJ1-2|once|TRBV12-5|TRBD1
TGTGCTAGTGGTTTGGAGGGCCCCACAGGGGGCACCTATGGCTACACCTTC
CASGLEGPTGGTYGYTF
>TRBJ1-6|once|TRBV7-9|NA
TGTGCCAGCAGCTTAACACAGGGCTATAATTCACCCCTCCACTTT
CASSLTQGYNSPLHF
>TRBJ2-7|NA|TRBV7-9|TRBD1
TGTGCCAGCAGCCCTCTCACAGGGGGCGACGAGCAGTACTTC
CASSPLTGGDEQYF
>TRBJ2-1|NA|TRBV6-5|TRBD2
TGTGCCGTACGCGGGGGGGATGAGCAGTTCTTC
CAVRGGDEQFF